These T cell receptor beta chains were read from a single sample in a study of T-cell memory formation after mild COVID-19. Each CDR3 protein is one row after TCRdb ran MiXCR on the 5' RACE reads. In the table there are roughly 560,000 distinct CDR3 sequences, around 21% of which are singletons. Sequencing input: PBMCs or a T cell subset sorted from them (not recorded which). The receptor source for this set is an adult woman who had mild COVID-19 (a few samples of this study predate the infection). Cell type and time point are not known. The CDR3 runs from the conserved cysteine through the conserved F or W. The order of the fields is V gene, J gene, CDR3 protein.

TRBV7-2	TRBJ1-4	CASSFSRQPNEKLFF
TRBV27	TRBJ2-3	CASSERDSTDTQYF
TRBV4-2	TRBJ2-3	CASSQKRASGGFTDTQYF
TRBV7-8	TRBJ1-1	CASSLDRALNTEAFF
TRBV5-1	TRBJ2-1	CASSRDRGRDEQFF
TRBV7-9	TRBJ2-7	CASSRRGGWEQYF
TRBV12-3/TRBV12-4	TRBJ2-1	CASSGRAGLDRSSYNEQFF
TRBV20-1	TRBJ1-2	CSAQDYDYTF
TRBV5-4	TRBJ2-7	CASSFSGTGFSYEQYF
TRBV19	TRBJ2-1	CASSQGRYNEQFF
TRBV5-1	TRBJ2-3	CASSPGQGHTDTQYF
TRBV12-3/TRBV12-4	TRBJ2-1	CASSLYRTGGDEQFF
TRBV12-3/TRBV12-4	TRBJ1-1	CATPLSWAEAFF
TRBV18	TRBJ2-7	CASSPRTAIYEQYF
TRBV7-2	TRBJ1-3	CASSFRPPGRLGNTIYF
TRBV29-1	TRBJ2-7	CSVGLANSYEQYF
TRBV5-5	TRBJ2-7	CASSLFSRHEQYF
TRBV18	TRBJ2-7	CASSPGGMDEQYF
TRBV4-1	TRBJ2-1	CASSQVGGGGDNEQFF
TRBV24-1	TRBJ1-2	CATSDPKSDRNYGYTF
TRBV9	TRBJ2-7	CASSPRIGYEQYF
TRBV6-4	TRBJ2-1	CASSDSGLDSNEQFF
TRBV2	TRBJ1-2	CASRVDRAHYGYTF
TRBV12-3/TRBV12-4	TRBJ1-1	CASSPQRGRNTEAFF
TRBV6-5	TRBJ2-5	CASSSFGGQGETQYF
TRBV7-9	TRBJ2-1	CASSLGPAGFFF
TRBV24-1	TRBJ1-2	CATSDAYREQGYTF
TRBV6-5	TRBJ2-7	CASSYGRRDYEQYF
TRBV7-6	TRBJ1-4	CASSRRQHLATNEKLFF
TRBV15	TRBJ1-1	CATSRVGTEAFF
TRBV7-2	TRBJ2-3	CASSLVRPADTQYF
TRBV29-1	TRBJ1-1	CSVTQSGIEAFF
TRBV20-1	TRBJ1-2	CSASSAYGYTF
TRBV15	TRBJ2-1	CATRYTSSYNEQFF
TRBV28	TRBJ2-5	CARNLHDRVQETQYF
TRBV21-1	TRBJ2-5	CASSINGDSLQETQYF
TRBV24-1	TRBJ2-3	CATSVRTGGDTQYF
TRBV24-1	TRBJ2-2	CATSDFRTSNTGELFF
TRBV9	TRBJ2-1	CASSGGAGVSYNEQFF
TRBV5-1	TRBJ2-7	CASSAGSAEQYF
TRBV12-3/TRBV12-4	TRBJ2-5	CASSFYQGEETQYF
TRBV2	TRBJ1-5	CASSGTFYSNQPQHF
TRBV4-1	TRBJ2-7	CASSLRTGGSYEQYF
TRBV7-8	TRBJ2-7	CASSLVREEQAIVNEQYF
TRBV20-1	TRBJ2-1	CSARGTSGYLRNEQFF
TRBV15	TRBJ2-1	CATSRDKSGSYNEQFF
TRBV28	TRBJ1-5	CASSSLRTGSNQPQHF
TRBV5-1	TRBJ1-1	CASSPGTGDTEAFF
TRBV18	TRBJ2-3	CASSPPEGVYTDTQYF
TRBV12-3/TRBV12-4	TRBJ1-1	CASSSEHTEAFF
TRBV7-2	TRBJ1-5	CASSLGLGSNQPQHF
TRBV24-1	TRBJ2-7	CATSASGGNSYEQYF